Sequencing of this T cell receptor beta chain was carried out in a study of regulatory T cells (dated 2018 in TCRdb). Some background on the complete study: The study compared T-cell receptor beta repertoires of sorted regulatory, conventional CD4+ and CD8+ T cells between CD3G-deficient patients and healthy controls.

For this clone: Its antigen is unknown. No base-level quality is on record; no much larger clone is a single base apart.

The paper as a whole reports these results and caveats: In patients, repertoires had restricted unique TRB V-J pairs and skewed V and J gene usage, with regulatory T cells showing the most marked changes. CD8+ T cells from patients showed a nonsignificant trend toward lower Shannon entropy than control CD8+ cells.

The multiplex PCR relied on 52 forward TRBV primers and 13 reverse TRBJ primers, and amplification bias was corrected through assay-based and computational methods. Rearranged TRB loci were amplified from genomic DNA by multiplex PCR within the immunoSEQ assay. An Illumina HiSeq platform was used to sequence the TRB amplicons. From the authors' description of their analysis: Custom algorithms error-filtered the raw sequences and aligned them to reference gene sequences, after which the immunoSEQ online tools were used for analysis. Productive and nonproductive TRB rearrangement frequencies were evaluated among both unique and total sequences. Hydrophobicity and amino acid composition of residues 6 and 7 within the TRB CDR3 were used to estimate the potential for self-reactivity. Prism software was used to run t tests, Mann-Whitney tests or two-way ANOVA for comparisons between groups. As stored in TCRdb, this immuneACCESS dataset retains in-frame rearrangements with V and J assigned. A fraction of the clones does not appear; measured against another copy, unresolved V genes explain less than half of the discrepancy, and the remainder lacks a known reason. The DNA gave D and trimming, while V, J and clone size come from that table. This sample gives tens of thousands of clones in total; approximately 93% of them show up just once. 3% to 4% of the sample lies in the top ten.

Evidence of autoimmunity was found in all CD3G-deficient patients, and more severe autoimmunity was observed in two of the patients. At the time of testing, the patients were between 2 and 39 years old, and their CD4+ and CD8+ T cells had reduced naive proportions and increased memory proportions. A handful of individuals with CD3G deficiency made up the patient group. Patient samples and clinical data came from an international physician network spanning the United States, Europe and Asia. Peripheral blood mononuclear cells were isolated by Ficoll density separation. CD3+ CD8+ CD4- T cells were isolated using a FACSAria cell sorter. CDR1 and CDR2 (MDHEN, SYDVKM) derive from the germline V gene. V is cut by 3 bases and J by 3 bases, and the space between the germline ends is 9 bases. Including cysteine and phenylalanine, the CDR3 has 13 amino acids. Just the 39-base CDR3 DNA is kept, in frame starting at base 1.

The specimen was CD8+ T cells sorted from blood. The clonotype comes from a child under 10 years old with CD3G deficiency. The chain couples TRBV28 to TRBJ2-7, with the D gene not clear enough to name. The sequence in DNA is TGTGCCAGCAGTTTGGGCTGGGGCTACGAGCAGTACTTC. This translates into CASSLGWGYEQYF.